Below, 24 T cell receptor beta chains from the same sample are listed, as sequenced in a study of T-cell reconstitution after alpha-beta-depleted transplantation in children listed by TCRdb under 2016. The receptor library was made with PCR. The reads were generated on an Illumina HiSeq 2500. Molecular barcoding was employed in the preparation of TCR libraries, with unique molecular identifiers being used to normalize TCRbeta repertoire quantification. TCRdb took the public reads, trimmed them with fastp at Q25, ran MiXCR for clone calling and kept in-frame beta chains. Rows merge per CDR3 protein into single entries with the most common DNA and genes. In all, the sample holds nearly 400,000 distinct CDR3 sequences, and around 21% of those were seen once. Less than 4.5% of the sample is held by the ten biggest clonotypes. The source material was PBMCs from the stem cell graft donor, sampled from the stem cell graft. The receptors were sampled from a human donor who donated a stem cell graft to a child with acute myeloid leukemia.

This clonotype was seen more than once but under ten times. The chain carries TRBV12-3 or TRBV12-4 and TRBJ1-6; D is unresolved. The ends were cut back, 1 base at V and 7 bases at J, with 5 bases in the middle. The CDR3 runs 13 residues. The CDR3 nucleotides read TGTGCCAGCAGTTTAGGCAAGAATTCACCCCTCCACTTT. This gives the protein CASSLGKNSPLHF.

The CDR3 DNA is TGTGCCAGCAGTTTAACCGGGACGGTGAAAGAGACCCAGTACTTC. Translating gives CASSLTGTVKETQYF. V is TRBV12-3 or TRBV12-4 and J is TRBJ2-5; D possibly matches TRBD1 or TRBD2 (5 bases each). The V gene lost 2 bases and the J gene lost 3 bases, with 13 bases spanning the gap. This CDR3 is built from 15 residues.

For the CDR3, the DNA is TGTGCCAGCAGCCCGGGGACTACCGAGCAGTACTTC. Protein: CASSPGTTEQYF. The chain is built from TRBV7-9 and TRBJ2-7, with 7 bases matching TRBD2. The germline V gene has CDR1 SEHNR and CDR2 FQNEAQ (reference sequence). CDR3 length: 12 amino acids. The V segment lost 5 bases and the J segment 6 bases; nucleotides outside the gene matches: 4.

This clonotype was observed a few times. The CDR3 DNA reads TGCGCCAGCAGTGAACTTGGGACCAACTATGGCTACACCTTC. The encoded protein is CASSELGTNYGYTF. V is TRBV10-2 and J is TRBJ1-2, with D possibly being TRBD1 (5 bases). This CDR3 has 14 amino acids. Germline V gene sequence: CDR1 WSHSY, CDR2 SAAADI. Trimming pared 3 bases from V and 2 bases from J, leaving 10 bases between.

CDR3 bases: TGTGCCAGCAGTTCGGACTCTGGGGCCAACGTCCTGACTTTC. It yields the protein CASSSDSGANVLTF. V is TRBV12-3 or TRBV12-4 and J is TRBJ2-6, with no clear D. The V end lost 4 bases, the J end lost 0 bases, and 4 bases lay between the germline ends. This CDR3 has 14 residues.

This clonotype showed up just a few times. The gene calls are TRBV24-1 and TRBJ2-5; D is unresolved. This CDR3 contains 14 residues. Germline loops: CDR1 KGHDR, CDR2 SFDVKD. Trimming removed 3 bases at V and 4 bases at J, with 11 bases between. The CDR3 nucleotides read TGTGCCACCAGTGATAGAGGACGTACAGAGACCCAGTACTTC. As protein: CATSDRGRTETQYF.

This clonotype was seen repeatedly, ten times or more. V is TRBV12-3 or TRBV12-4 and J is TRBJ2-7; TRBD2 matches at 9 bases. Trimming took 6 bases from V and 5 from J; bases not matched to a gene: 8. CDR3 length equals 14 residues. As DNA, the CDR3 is TGTGCCAGCAGCCCGGGACTAGCTTCCGACGAGCAGTACTTC. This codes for CASSPGLASDEQYF.

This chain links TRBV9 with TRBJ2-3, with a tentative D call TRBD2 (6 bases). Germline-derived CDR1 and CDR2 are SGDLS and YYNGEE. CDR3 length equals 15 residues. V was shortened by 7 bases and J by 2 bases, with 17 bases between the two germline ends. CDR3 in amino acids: CASPSGGVSTDTQYF. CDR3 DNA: TGTGCCAGCCCCTCAGGAGGGGTTTCCACAGATACGCAGTATTTT.

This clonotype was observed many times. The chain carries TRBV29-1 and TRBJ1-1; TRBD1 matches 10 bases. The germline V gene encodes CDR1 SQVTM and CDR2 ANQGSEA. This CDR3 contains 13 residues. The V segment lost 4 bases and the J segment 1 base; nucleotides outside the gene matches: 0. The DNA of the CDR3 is TGCAGCGTTGGACAGGGGGCGAACACTGAAGCTTTCTTT. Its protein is CSVGQGANTEAFF.

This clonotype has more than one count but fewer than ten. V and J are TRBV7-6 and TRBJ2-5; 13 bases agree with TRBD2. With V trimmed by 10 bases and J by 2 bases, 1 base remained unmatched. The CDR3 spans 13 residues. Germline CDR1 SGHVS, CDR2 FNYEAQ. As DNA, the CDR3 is TGTGCCATACTAGCGGGAGGGCAAGAGACCCAGTACTTC. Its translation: CAILAGGQETQYF.

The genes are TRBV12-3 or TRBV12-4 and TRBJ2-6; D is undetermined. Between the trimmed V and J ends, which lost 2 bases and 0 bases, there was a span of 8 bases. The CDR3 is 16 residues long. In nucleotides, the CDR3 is TGTGCCAGCAGTTTACGAAAAGGCTCTGGGGCCAACGTCCTGACTTTC. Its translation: CASSLRKGSGANVLTF.

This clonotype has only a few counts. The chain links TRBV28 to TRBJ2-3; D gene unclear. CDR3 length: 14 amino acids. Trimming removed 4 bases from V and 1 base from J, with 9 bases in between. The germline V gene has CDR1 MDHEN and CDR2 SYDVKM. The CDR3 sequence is CASSSASRTDTQYF. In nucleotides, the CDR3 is TGTGCCAGCAGTTCGGCTAGTCGCACAGATACGCAGTATTTT.

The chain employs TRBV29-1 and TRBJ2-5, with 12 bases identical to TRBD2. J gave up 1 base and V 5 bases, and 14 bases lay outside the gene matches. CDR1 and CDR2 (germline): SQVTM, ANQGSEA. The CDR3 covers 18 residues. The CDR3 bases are TGCAGCGTTAATGGCGGACTAGCGGGATCCCCTAGCCAAGAGACCCAGTACTTC. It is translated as CSVNGGLAGSPSQETQYF.

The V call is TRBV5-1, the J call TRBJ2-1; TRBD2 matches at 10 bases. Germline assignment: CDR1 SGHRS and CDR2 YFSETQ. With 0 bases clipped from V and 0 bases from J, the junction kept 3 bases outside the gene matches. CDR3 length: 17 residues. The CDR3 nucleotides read TGCGCCAGCAGCTTGGTACCTAGCGGGAGCTCCTACAATGAGCAGTTCTTC. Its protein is CASSLVPSGSSYNEQFF.

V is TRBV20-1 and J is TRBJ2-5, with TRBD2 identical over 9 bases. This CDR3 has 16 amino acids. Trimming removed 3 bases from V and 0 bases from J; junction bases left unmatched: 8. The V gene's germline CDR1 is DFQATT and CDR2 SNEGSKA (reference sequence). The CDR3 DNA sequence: TGCAGTGCTAGTCCCATAGCGGGAGCGAACCAAGAGACCCAGTACTTC. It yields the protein CSASPIAGANQETQYF.

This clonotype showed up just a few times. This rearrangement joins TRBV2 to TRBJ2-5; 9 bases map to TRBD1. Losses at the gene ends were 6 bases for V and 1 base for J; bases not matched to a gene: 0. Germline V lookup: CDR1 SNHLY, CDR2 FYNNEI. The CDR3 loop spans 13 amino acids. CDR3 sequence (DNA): TGTGCCAGCAGGGGACAGGGCCAAGAGACCCAGTACTTC. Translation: CASRGQGQETQYF.

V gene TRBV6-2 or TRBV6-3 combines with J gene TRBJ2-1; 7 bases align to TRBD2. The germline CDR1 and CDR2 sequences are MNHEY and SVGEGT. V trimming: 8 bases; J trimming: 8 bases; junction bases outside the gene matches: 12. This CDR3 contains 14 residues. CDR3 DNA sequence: TGTGCCAGCTTAGAGTGGGAGGGCCGGCATGAGCAGTTCTTC. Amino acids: CASLEWEGRHEQFF.

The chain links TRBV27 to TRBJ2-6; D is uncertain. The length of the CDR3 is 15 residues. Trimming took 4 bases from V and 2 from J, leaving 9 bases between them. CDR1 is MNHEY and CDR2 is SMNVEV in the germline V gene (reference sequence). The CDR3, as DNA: TGTGCCAGCAGTTCCTTAGCCGCTGGGGCCAACGTCCTGACTTTC. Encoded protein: CASSSLAAGANVLTF.

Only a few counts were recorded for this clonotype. The CDR3 region has the DNA TGTGCCAGCAGCTCAATCGGCCGGGACAGCTCCTACAATGAGCAGTTCTTC. The encoded protein is CASSSIGRDSSYNEQFF. This chain connects TRBV7-6 to TRBJ2-1; 7 bases are a match to TRBD1. The CDR3 has 17 amino acids. J was trimmed by 0 bases and V by 4 bases; bases with no gene match: 9. Germline CDR1 SGHVS, CDR2 FNYEAQ.

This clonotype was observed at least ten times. As DNA, the CDR3 is TGTGCCAGCAGTTTACTCCCTAGCGCAACCTACGAGCAGTACTTC. It specifies CASSLLPSATYEQYF. The chain combines TRBV12-3 or TRBV12-4 with TRBJ2-7, with D tentatively TRBD2 (6 bases). This CDR3 region has 15 residues. The V gene lost 2 bases and the J gene lost 2 bases, with 13 bases spanning the gap.

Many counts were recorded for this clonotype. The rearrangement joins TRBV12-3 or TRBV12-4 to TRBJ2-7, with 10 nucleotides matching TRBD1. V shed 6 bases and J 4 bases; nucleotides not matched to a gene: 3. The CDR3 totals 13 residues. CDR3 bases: TGTGCCAGCAGGAGGACAGGGGGATACGAGCAGTACTTC. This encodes CASRRTGGYEQYF.

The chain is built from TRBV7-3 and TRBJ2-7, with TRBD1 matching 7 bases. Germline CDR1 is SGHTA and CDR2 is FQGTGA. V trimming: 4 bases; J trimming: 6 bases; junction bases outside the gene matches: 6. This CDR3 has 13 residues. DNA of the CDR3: TGTGCCAGCAGCTCGGACAGGTTGAGCGAGCAGTACTTC. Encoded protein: CASSSDRLSEQYF.

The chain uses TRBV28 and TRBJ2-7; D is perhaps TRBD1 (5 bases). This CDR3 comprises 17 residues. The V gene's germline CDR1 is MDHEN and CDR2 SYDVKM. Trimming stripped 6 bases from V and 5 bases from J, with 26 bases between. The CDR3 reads CASSPASLTGFPHEQYF. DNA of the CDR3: TGTGCCAGCAGCCCAGCATCCCTCACAGGCTTTCCTCACGAGCAGTACTTC.

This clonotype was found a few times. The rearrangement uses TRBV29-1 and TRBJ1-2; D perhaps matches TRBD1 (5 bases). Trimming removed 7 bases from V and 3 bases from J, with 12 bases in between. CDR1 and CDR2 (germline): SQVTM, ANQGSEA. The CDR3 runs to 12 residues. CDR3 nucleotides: TGCAGCGCCAGGGAAATTGACTATGGCTACACCTTC. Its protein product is CSAREIDYGYTF.